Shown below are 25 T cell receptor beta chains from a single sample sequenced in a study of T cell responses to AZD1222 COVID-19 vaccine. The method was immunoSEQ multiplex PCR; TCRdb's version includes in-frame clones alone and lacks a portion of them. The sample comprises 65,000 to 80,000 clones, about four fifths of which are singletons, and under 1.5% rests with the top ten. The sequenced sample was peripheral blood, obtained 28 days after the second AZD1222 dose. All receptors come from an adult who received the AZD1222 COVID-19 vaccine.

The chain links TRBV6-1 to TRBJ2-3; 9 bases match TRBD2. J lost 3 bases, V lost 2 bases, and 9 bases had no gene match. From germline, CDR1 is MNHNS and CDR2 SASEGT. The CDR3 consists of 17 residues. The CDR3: CASSERWREGRTDTQYF. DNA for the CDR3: TGTGCCAGCAGTGAAAGGTGGCGGGAGGGCCGAACAGATACGCAGTATTTT.

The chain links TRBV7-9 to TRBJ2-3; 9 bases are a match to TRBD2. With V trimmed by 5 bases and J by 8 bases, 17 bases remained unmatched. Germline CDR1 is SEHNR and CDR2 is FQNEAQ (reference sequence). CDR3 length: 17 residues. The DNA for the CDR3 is TGTGCCAGCAGCCCCCTCCCCTGGCGGGAGGGTACGTTTACGCAGTATTTT. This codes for CASSPLPWREGTFTQYF. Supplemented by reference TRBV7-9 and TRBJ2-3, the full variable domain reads DTGVSQNPRHKITKRGQNVTFRCDPISEHNRLYWYRQTLGQGPEFLTYFQNEAQLEKSRLLSDRFSAERPKGSFSTLEIQRTEQGDSAMYLCASSPLPWREGTFTQYFGPGTRLTVL.

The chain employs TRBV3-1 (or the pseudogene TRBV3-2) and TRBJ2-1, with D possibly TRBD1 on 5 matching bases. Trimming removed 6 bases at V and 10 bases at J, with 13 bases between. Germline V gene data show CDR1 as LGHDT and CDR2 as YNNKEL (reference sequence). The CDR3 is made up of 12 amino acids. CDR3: CASSQGIGEQFF. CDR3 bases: TGTGCCAGCAGTCAGGGTATCGGCGAGCAGTTCTTC.

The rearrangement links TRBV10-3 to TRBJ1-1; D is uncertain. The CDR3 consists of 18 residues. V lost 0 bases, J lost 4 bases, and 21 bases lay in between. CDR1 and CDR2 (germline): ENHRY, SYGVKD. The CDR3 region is CAISESSRFGELGTEAFF. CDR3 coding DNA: TGTGCCATCAGTGAGTCTTCAAGGTTCGGGGAGTTGGGCACTGAAGCTTTCTTT.

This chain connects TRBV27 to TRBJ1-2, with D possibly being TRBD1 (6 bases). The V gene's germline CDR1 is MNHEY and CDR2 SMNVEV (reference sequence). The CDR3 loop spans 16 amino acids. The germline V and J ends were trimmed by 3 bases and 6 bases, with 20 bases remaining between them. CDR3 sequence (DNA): TGTGCCAGCAGTTTGTCGAACAAAGCCTGGGACAATGGCTACACCTTC. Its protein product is CASSLSNKAWDNGYTF.

The chain's CDR3 is CASSQDTGLQETQYF. The DNA of the CDR3 is TGTGCCAGCAGCCAAGATACGGGGCTCCAAGAGACCCAGTACTTC. The chain combines TRBV3-1 (or the pseudogene TRBV3-2) with TRBJ2-5; the D gene could be TRBD1 or TRBD2 (5 bases each). The V end was cut by 0 bases, the J end by 1 base, with 9 bases between. This CDR3 region has 15 residues. Germline V CDR1 and CDR2: LGHDT, YNNKEL (reference sequence).

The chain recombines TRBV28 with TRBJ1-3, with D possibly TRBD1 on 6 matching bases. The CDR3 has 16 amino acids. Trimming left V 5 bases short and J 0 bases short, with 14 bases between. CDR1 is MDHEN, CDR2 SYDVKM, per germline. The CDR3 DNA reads TGTGCCAGCAGTCAAAGGAGGGGGATCTCTGGAAACACCATATATTTT. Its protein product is CASSQRRGISGNTIYF. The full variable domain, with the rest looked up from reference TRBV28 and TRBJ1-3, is DVKVTQSSRYLVKRTGEKVFLECVQDMDHENMFWYRQDPGLGLRLIYFSYDVKMKEKGDIPEGYSVSREKKERFSLILESASTNQTSMYLCASSQRRGISGNTIYFGEGSWLTVV.

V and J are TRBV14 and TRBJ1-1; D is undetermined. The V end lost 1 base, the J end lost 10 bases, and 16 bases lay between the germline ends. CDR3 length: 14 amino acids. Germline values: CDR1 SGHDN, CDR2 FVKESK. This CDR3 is CASSQVGPPFGAFF. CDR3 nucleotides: TGTGCCAGCAGCCAAGTTGGGCCTCCCTTTGGAGCTTTCTTT.

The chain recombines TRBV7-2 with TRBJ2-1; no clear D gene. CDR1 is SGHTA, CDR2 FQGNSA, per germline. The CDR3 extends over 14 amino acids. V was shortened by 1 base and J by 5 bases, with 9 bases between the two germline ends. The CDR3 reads CASSLVFGNNEQFF. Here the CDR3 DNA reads TGTGCCAGCAGCTTAGTATTCGGAAACAATGAGCAGTTCTTC. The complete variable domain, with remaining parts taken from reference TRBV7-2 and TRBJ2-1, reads GAGVSQSPSNKVTEKGKDVELRCDPISGHTALYWYRQSLGQGLEFLIYFQGNSAPDKSGLPSDRFSAERTGGSVSTLTIQRTQQEDSAVYLCASSLVFGNNEQFFGPGTRLTVL.

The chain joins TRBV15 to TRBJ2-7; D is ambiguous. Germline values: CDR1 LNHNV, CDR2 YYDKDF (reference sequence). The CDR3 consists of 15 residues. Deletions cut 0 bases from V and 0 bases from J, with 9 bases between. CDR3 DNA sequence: TGTGCCACCAGCAGAGATCATAGACACTCCTACGAGCAGTACTTC. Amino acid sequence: CATSRDHRHSYEQYF.

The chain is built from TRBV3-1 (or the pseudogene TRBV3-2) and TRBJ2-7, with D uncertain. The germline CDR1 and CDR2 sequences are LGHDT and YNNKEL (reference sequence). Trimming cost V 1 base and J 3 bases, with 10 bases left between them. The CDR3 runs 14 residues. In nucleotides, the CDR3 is TGTGCCAGCAGCCAAGTTGGCAGAGACTACGAGCAGTACTTC. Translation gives CASSQVGRDYEQYF.

The CDR3 nucleotides are TGTGCCAGCAGCTTAGTGCTAGGGGGCGGAGAGACCCAGTACTTC. Protein product: CASSLVLGGGETQYF. The V call is TRBV7-8, the J call TRBJ2-5; 7 nucleotides match TRBD1. V lost 1 base to trimming and J lost 4 bases; unmatched junction nucleotides: 6. Germline V gene data show CDR1 as SGHVS and CDR2 as FQNEAQ. The CDR3 has 15 amino acids.

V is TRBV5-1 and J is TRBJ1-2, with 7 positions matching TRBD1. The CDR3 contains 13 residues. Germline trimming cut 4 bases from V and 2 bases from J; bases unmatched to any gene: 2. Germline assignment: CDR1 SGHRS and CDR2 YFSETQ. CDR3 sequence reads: CASSPQGNYGYTF. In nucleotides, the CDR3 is TGCGCCAGCAGCCCACAGGGGAACTATGGCTACACCTTC.

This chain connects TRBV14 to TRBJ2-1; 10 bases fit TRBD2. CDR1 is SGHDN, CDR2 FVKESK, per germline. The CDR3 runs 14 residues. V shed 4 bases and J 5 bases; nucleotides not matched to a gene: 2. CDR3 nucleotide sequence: TGTGCCAGCAGCCGGACTAGCGGTAACAATGAGCAGTTCTTC. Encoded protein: CASSRTSGNNEQFF.

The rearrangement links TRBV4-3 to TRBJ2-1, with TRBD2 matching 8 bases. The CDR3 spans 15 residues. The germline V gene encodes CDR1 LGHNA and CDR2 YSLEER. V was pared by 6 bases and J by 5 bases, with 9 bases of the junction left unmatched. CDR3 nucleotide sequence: TGCGCCAGCAGTCTATGGCTAGCGGGCGACAATGAGCAGTTCTTC. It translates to CASSLWLAGDNEQFF.

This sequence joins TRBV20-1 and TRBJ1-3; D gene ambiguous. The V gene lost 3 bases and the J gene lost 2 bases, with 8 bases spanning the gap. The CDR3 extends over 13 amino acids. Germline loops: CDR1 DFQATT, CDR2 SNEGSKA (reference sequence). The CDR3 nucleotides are TGCAGTGCTAGTGTCAGACCTGGAAACACCATATATTTT. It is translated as CSASVRPGNTIYF.

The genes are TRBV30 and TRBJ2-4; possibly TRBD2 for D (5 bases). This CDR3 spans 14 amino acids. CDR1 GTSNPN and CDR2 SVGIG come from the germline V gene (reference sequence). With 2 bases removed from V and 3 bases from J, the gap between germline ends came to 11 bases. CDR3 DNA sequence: TGTGCCTGGAGTATCGAGAGGGACAAAAACATTCAGTACTTC. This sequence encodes CAWSIERDKNIQYF.

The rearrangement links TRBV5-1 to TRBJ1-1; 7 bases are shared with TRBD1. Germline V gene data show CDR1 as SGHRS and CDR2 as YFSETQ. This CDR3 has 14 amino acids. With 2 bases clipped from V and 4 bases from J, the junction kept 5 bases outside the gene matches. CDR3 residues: CASSFADRFTEAFF. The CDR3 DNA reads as TGCGCCAGCAGCTTTGCGGACAGGTTCACTGAAGCTTTCTTT.

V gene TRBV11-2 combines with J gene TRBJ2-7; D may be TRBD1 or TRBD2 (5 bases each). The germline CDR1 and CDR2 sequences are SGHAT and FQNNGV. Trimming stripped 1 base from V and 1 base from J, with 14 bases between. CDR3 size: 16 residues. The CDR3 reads CASSLGWGSRSYEQYF. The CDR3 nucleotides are TGTGCCAGCAGCTTAGGATGGGGGAGTAGGTCCTACGAGCAGTACTTC.

CDR3 region: CASSPGASGNSYEQYF. CDR3 coding DNA: TGTGCCAGCAGTCCAGGGGCTAGCGGAAACTCCTACGAGCAGTACTTC. J is TRBJ2-7 and V is TRBV28; D is perhaps TRBD2 (7 bases). V was shortened by 5 bases and J by 0 bases, with 17 bases between the two germline ends. In germline, CDR1 is MDHEN, CDR2 SYDVKM. This CDR3 is built from 16 residues. Variable domain in full (rest from reference TRBV28 and TRBJ2-7): DVKVTQSSRYLVKRTGEKVFLECVQDMDHENMFWYRQDPGLGLRLIYFSYDVKMKEKGDIPEGYSVSREKKERFSLILESASTNQTSMYLCASSPGASGNSYEQYFGPGTRLTVT.

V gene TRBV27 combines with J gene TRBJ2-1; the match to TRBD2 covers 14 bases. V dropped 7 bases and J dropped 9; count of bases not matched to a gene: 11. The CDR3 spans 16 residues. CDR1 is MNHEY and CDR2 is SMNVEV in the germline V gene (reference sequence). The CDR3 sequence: CASKPVGTSGSGEQFF. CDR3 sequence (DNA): TGTGCCAGCAAACCAGTAGGGACTAGCGGGAGCGGTGAGCAGTTCTTC.

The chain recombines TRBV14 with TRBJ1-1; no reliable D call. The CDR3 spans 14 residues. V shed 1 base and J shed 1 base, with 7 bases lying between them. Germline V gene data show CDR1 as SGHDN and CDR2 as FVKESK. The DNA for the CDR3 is TGTGCCAGCAGCCAAGTGATGGCGAACACTGAAGCTTTCTTT. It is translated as CASSQVMANTEAFF.

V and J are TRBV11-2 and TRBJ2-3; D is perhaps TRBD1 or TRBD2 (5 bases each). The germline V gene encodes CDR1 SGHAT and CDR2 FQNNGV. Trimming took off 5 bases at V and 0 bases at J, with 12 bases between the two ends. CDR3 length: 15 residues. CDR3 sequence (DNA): TGTGCCAGCAGCGCCCGGGACCGGAGCACAGATACGCAGTATTTT. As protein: CASSARDRSTDTQYF.

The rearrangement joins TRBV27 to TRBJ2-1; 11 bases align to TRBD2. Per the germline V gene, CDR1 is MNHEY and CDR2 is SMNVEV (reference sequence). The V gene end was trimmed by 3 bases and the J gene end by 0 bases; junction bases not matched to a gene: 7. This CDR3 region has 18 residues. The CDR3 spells CASSFGLAGGPSYNEQFF. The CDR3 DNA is TGTGCCAGCAGTTTTGGTCTAGCGGGAGGTCCCTCCTACAATGAGCAGTTCTTC.

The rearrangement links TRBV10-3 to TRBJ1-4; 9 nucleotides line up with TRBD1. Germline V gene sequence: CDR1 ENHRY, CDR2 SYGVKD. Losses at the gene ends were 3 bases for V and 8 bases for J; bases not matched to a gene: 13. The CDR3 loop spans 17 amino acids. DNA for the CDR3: TGTGCCATCAGTGAAAGTATCGGGGGACAGGGTAAAGAAAAACTGTTTTTT. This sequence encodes CAISESIGGQGKEKLFF.